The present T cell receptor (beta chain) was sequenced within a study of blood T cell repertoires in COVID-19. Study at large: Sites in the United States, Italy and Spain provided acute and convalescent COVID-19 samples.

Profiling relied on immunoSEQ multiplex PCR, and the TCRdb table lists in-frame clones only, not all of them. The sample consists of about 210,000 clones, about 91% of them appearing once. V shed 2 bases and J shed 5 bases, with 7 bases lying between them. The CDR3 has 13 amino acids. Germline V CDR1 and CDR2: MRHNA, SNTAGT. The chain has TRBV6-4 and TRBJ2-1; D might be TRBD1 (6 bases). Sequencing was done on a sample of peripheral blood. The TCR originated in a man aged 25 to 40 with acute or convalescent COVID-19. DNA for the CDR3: TGTGCCAGCAGTGACCGGGACAACAATGAGCAGTTCTTC. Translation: CASSDRDNNEQFF.